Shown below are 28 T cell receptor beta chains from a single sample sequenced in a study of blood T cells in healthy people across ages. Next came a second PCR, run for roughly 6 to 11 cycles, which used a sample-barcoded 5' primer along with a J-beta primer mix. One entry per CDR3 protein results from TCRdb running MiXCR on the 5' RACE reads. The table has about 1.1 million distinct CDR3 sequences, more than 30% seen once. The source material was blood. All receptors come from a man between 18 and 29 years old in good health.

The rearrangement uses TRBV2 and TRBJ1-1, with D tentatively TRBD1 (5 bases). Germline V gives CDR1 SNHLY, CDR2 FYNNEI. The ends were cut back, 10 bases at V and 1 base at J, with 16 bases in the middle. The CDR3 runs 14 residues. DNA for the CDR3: TGTGCCACCGAGACAGTCTTGGGGAACACTGAAGCTTTCTTT. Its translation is CATETVLGNTEAFF.

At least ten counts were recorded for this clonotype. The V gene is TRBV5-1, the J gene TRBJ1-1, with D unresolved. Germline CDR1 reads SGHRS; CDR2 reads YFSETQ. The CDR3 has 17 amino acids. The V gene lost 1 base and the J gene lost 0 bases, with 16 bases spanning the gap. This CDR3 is CASSLRGWDYMNTEAFF. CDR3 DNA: TGCGCCAGCAGCTTGCGGGGTTGGGATTACATGAACACTGAAGCTTTCTTT.

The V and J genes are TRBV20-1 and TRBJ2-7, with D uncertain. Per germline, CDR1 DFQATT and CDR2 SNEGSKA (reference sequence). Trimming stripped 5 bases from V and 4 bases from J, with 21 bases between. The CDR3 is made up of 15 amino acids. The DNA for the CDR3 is TGCAGTGCTGGATCAACCCACTCTGGGCGGTACGAGCAGTACTTC. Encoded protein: CSAGSTHSGRYEQYF.

In DNA, the CDR3 is TGTGCCAGCTCACCAGCGAACGAGCCGGCCGCCTATAATTCACCCCTCCACTTT. The encoded protein is CASSPANEPAAYNSPLHF. This chain links TRBV18 with TRBJ1-6, with D unresolved. This CDR3 region has 18 residues. Germline V gene lookup returns CDR1 KGHSH and CDR2 LQKENI. Deletions cut 2 bases from V and 2 bases from J, with 16 bases between. Full variable domain (outside the CDR3, taken from reference TRBV18 and TRBJ1-6): NAGVMQNPRHLVRRRGQEARLRCSPMKGHSHVYWYRQLPEEGLKFMVYLQKENIIDESGMPKERFSAEFPKEGPSILRIQQVVRGDSAAYFCASSPANEPAAYNSPLHFGNGTRLTVT.

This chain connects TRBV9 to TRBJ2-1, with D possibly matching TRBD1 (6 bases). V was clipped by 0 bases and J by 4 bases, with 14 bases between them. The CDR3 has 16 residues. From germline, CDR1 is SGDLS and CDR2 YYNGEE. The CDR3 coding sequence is TGTGCCAGCAGCGTAGATGGGACAATGGAATACAATGAGCAGTTCTTC. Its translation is CASSVDGTMEYNEQFF.

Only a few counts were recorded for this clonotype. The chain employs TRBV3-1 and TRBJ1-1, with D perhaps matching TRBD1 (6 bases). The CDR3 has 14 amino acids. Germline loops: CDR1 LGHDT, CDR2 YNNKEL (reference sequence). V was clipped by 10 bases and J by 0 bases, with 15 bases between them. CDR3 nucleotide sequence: TGTGCCACCCGCCAGGACAGTTTGAACACTGAAGCTTTCTTT. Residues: CATRQDSLNTEAFF.

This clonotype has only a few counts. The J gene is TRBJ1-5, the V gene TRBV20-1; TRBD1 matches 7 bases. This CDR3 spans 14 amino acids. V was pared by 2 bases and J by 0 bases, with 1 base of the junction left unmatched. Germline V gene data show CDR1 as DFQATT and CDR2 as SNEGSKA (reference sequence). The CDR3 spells CSARQGDSNQPQHF. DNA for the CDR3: TGCAGTGCTAGACAGGGGGATAGCAATCAGCCCCAGCATTTT.

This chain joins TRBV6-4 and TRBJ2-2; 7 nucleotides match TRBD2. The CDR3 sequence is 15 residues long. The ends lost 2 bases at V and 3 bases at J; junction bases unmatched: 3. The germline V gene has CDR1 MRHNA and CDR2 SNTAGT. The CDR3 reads CASSDPTSYTGELFF. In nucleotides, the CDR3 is TGTGCCAGCAGTGACCCGACTAGCTACACCGGGGAGCTGTTTTTT.

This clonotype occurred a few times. This CDR3 is CASSFHRVHEQFF. CDR3 DNA: TGCGCCAGCAGCTTCCACAGGGTCCATGAGCAGTTCTTC. The chain links TRBV5-1 to TRBJ2-1, with a tentative D call TRBD1 (6 bases). V was trimmed by 2 bases and J by 8 bases, leaving 11 bases between them. CDR3 length equals 13 residues. Germline V lookup: CDR1 SGHRS, CDR2 YFSETQ. Complete variable domain (other parts from reference TRBV5-1 and TRBJ2-1): KAGVTQTPRYLIKTRGQQVTLSCSPISGHRSVSWYQQTPGQGLQFLFEYFSETQRNKGNFPGRFSGRQFSNSRSEMNVSTLELGDSALYLCASSFHRVHEQFFGPGTRLTVL.

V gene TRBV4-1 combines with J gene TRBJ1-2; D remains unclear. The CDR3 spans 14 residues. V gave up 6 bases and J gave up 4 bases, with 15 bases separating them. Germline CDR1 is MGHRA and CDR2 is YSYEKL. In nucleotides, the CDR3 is TGCGCCAGCAGTGGAGGACTCCCAATCTATGGCTACACCTTC. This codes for CASSGGLPIYGYTF.

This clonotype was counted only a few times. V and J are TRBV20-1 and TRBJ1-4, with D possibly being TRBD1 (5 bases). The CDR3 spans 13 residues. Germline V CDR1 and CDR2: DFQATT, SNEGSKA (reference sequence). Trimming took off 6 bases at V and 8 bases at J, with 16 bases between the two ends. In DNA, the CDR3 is TGCAGTGCGCTCGGGGGTTTCAGGGAAAAACTGTTTTTT. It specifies CSALGGFREKLFF.

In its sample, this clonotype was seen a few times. The CDR3 region is CASSLVASGEYNEQFF. CDR3 coding DNA: TGTGCCAGCAGTTTAGTGGCGTCAGGGGAATACAATGAGCAGTTCTTC. The chain joins TRBV12-3 or TRBV12-4 to TRBJ2-1, with a weak D call TRBD1 (6 bases). The CDR3 is 16 amino acids. Trimming stripped 1 base from V and 4 bases from J, with 14 bases between.

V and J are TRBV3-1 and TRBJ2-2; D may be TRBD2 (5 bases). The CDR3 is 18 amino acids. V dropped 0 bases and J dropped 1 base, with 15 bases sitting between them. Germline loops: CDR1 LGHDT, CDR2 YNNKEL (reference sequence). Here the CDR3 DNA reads TGTGCCAGCAGCCAAGATAAAGGAGGCACCGGGAACACCGGGGAGCTGTTTTTT. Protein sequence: CASSQDKGGTGNTGELFF.

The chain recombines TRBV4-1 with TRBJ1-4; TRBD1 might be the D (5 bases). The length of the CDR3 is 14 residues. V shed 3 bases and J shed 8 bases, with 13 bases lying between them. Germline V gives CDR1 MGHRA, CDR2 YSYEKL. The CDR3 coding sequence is TGCGCCAGCAGCCACCCAGGGTTGGGCGAAAAACTGTTTTTT. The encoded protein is CASSHPGLGEKLFF.

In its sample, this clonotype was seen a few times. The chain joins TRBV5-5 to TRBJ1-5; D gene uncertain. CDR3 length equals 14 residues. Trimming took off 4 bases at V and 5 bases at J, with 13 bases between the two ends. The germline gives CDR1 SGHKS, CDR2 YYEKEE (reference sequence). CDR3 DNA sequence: TGTGCCAGCAGCCCCCAATTCTTAGATCAGCCCCAGCATTTT. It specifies CASSPQFLDQPQHF. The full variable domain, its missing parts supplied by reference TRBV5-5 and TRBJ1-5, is DAGVTQSPTHLIKTRGQQVTLRCSPISGHKSVSWYQQVLGQGPQFIFQYYEKEERGRGNFPDRFSARQFPNYSSELNVNALLLGDSALYLCASSPQFLDQPQHFGDGTRLSIL.

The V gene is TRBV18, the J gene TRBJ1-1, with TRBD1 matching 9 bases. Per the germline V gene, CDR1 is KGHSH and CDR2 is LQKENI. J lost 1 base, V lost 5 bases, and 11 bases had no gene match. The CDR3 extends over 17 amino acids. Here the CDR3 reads CASSTLAGTGKNTEAFF. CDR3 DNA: TGTGCCAGCTCAACCTTAGCCGGGACAGGGAAGAACACTGAAGCTTTCTTT. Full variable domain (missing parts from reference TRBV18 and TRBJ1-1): NAGVMQNPRHLVRRRGQEARLRCSPMKGHSHVYWYRQLPEEGLKFMVYLQKENIIDESGMPKERFSAEFPKEGPSILRIQQVVRGDSAAYFCASSTLAGTGKNTEAFFGQGTRLTVV.

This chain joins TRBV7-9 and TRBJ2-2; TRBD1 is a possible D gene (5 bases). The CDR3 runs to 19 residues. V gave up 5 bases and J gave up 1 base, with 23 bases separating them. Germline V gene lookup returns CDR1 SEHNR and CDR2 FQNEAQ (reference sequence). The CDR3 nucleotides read TGTGCCAGCAGCCACCGACAGCTAGAAGGCCTGATGAACACCGGGGAGCTGTTTTTT. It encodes CASSHRQLEGLMNTGELFF.

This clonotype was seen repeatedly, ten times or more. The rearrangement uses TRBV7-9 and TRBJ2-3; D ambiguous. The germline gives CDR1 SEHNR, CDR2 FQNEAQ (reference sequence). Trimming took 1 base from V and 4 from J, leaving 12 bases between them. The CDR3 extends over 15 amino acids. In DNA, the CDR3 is TGTGCCAGCAGCTTAGTCGCAGGCCCCGCAGATACGCAGTATTTT. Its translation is CASSLVAGPADTQYF.

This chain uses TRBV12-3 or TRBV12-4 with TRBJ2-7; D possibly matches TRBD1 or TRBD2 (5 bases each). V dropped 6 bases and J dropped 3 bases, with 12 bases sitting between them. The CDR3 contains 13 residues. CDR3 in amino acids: CASSWDEYYEQYF. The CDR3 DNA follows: TGTGCCAGCAGCTGGGACGAGTACTACGAGCAGTACTTC.

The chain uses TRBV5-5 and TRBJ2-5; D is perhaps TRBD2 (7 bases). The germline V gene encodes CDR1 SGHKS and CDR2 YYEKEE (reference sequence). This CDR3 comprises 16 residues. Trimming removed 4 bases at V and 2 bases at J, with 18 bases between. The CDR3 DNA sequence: TGTGCCAGCAGCCCAGAAGGGGCGGGGGCACAAGAGACCCAGTACTTC. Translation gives CASSPEGAGAQETQYF.

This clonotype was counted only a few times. CDR3 coding DNA: TGTGCCATCAGAGAACTAGCGGGCCCCTACGAGCAGTACTTC. Translation gives CAIRELAGPYEQYF. The chain recombines TRBV10-3 with TRBJ2-7; 9 bases are shared with TRBD2. Germline CDR1 is ENHRY and CDR2 is SYGVKD. Trimming at V came to 6 bases and at J to 2 bases, leaving 5 bases not matched to a gene. The CDR3 extends over 14 amino acids.

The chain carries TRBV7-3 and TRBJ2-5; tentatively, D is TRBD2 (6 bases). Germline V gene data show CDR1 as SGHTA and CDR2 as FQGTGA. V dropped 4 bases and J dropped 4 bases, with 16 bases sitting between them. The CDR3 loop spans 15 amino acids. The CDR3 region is CASSSGLVLGETQYF. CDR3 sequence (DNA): TGTGCCAGCAGCTCGGGACTGGTATTGGGAGAGACCCAGTACTTC. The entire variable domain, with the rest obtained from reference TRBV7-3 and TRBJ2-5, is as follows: GAGVSQTPSNKVTEKGKYVELRCDPISGHTALYWYRQSLGQGPEFLIYFQGTGAADDSGLPNDRFFAVRPEGSVSTLKIQRTERGDSAVYLCASSSGLVLGETQYFGPGTRLLVL.

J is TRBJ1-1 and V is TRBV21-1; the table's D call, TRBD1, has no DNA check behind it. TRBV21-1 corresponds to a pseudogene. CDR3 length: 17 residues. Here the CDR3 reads CASSKDAQGEMNAEAFF. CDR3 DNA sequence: TGTGCCAGCAGCAAAGATGCTCAGGGGGAAATGAACGCTGAAGCTTTCTTT.

CDR3 amino acids: CASSFPGGGNNEQFF. DNA of the CDR3: TGTGCCAGCAGTTTTCCAGGGGGTGGAAACAATGAGCAGTTCTTC. The chain couples TRBV28 to TRBJ2-1; 7 nucleotides match TRBD1. There are 15 residues in the CDR3. The germline CDR1 and CDR2 sequences are MDHEN and SYDVKM. The ends lost 3 bases at V and 5 bases at J; junction bases unmatched: 7.

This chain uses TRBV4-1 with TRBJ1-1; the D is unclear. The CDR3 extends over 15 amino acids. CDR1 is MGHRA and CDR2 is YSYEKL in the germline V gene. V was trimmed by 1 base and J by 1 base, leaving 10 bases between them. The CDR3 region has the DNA TGCGCCAGCAGCCAAGGGGAGGGAGGGAACACTGAAGCTTTCTTT. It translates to CASSQGEGGNTEAFF.

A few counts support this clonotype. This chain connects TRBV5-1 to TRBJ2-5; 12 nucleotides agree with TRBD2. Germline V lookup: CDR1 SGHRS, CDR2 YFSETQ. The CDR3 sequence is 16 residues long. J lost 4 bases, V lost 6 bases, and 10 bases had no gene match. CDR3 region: CASTSTSGGSRETQYF. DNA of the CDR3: TGCGCCAGCACCTCGACTAGCGGGGGTTCGAGAGAGACCCAGTACTTC. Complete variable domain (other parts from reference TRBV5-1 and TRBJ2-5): KAGVTQTPRYLIKTRGQQVTLSCSPISGHRSVSWYQQTPGQGLQFLFEYFSETQRNKGNFPGRFSGRQFSNSRSEMNVSTLELGDSALYLCASTSTSGGSRETQYFGPGTRLLVL.

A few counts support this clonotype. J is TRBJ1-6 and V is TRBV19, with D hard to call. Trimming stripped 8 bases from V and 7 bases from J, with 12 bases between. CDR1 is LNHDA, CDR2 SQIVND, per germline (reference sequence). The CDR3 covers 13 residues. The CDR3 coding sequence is TGTGCCAGTGGTCCAGGATTAAATTCACCCCTCCACTTT. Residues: CASGPGLNSPLHF.

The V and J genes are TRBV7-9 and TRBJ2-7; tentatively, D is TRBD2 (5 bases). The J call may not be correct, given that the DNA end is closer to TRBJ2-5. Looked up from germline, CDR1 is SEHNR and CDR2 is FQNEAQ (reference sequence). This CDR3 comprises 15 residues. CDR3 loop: CASSLYRPEGETQYF. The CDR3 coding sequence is TGTGCCAGCAGCTTATACCGCCCCGAGGGAGAGACCCAGTACTTC.